Listed below are T cell receptor beta chains from one sample, sequenced in a study of blood T cell repertoires in COVID-19. Sequenced by immunoSEQ multiplex PCR; TCRdb stores in-frame clones only, minus some. The sample shows some 210,000 clones, roughly 84% of them seen only once. Material for sequencing was peripheral blood. These receptors were collected from a human donor in a cohort sampled during active COVID-19. CDR3s include the opening cysteine and the closing phenylalanine or tryptophan. A D gene is named only where the DNA matches it firmly. Clone size is shown for a subset of rows, as once, few, many or a class of expanded clone.

abundance: .; v_gene: TRBV30; d_gene: TRBD1; j_gene: TRBJ2-2; CDR3aa: CAWGTGPLNTGELFF; CDR3nt: TGTGCCTGGGGGACAGGGCCCTTGAACACCGGGGAGCTGTTTTTT
abundance: .; v_gene: TRBV13; d_gene: TRBD1; j_gene: TRBJ1-2; CDR3aa: CASNRGRNYGYTF; CDR3nt: TGTGCCAGCAATAGGGGGCGCAACTATGGCTACACCTTC
abundance: .; v_gene: TRBV5-1; d_gene: .; j_gene: TRBJ2-5; CDR3aa: CASSSAGLLSETQYF; CDR3nt: TGCGCCAGCAGCTCCGCGGGACTCCTATCAGAGACCCAGTACTTC
abundance: .; v_gene: TRBV7-3; d_gene: .; j_gene: TRBJ2-3; CDR3aa: CASSPQAGPTDTQYF; CDR3nt: TGTGCCAGCAGCCCCCAGGCGGGGCCCACAGATACGCAGTATTTT
abundance: .; v_gene: TRBV5-8; d_gene: TRBD1; j_gene: TRBJ2-2; CDR3aa: CARPVTGVNTGELFF; CDR3nt: TGTGCCAGGCCGGTGACAGGGGTGAACACCGGGGAGCTGTTTTTT
abundance: .; v_gene: TRBV3-1/TRBV3-2; d_gene: TRBD2; j_gene: TRBJ2-5; CDR3aa: CASRRTGTSGSFQETQYF; CDR3nt: TGTGCCAGCAGACGCACCGGGACTAGCGGGAGTTTCCAAGAGACCCAGTACTTC
abundance: few; v_gene: TRBV10-3; d_gene: TRBD1; j_gene: TRBJ1-1; CDR3aa: CAIREETGQGANTEAFF; CDR3nt: TGTGCCATCAGGGAGGAGACGGGACAGGGGGCGAACACTGAAGCTTTCTTT
abundance: .; v_gene: TRBV18; d_gene: .; j_gene: TRBJ2-3; CDR3aa: CASSPPAADTQYF; CDR3nt: TGTGCCAGCTCACCGCCCGCTGCGGATACGCAGTATTTT
abundance: once; v_gene: TRBV19; d_gene: TRBD2; j_gene: TRBJ2-1; CDR3aa: CASSIGGTSGRNEQFF; CDR3nt: TGTGCCAGTAGTATAGGGGGGACTAGCGGGAGAAATGAGCAGTTCTTC
abundance: .; v_gene: TRBV30; d_gene: TRBD1; j_gene: TRBJ2-3; CDR3aa: CAWSPRTGNGEDTQYF; CDR3nt: TGTGCCTGGAGCCCTAGGACAGGGAACGGAGAAGATACGCAGTATTTT
abundance: .; v_gene: TRBV5-1; d_gene: .; j_gene: TRBJ2-3; CDR3aa: CASSSNRVGSTDTQYF; CDR3nt: TGCGCCAGCAGCTCGAACAGGGTAGGGAGCACAGATACGCAGTATTTT
abundance: .; v_gene: TRBV5-1; d_gene: .; j_gene: TRBJ2-1; CDR3aa: CASSTQGSYNEQFF; CDR3nt: TGCGCCAGCAGCACACAGGGATCATACAATGAGCAGTTCTTC
abundance: .; v_gene: TRBV2; d_gene: .; j_gene: TRBJ2-3; CDR3aa: CASIWAGAADTQYF; CDR3nt: TGTGCCAGCATCTGGGCAGGGGCTGCAGATACGCAGTATTTT
abundance: .; v_gene: TRBV4-1; d_gene: .; j_gene: TRBJ1-1; CDR3aa: CASSQDRILGGTEAFF; CDR3nt: TGCGCCAGCAGCCAAGACCGCATCCTCGGGGGGACTGAAGCTTTCTTT
abundance: .; v_gene: TRBV19; d_gene: .; j_gene: TRBJ1-2; CDR3aa: CASSITTVPGYTF; CDR3nt: TGTGCCAGTAGTATTACGACAGTCCCCGGCTACACCTTC
abundance: .; v_gene: TRBV10-3; d_gene: TRBD1; j_gene: TRBJ1-2; CDR3aa: CAISLGTGGVFRYTF; CDR3nt: TGTGCCATCAGTTTAGGGACAGGGGGTGTCTTTCGCTACACCTTC
abundance: .; v_gene: TRBV2; d_gene: .; j_gene: TRBJ1-2; CDR3aa: CASRRTVLNYGYTF; CDR3nt: TGTGCCAGCAGGCGGACAGTGCTTAACTATGGCTACACCTTC
abundance: .; v_gene: TRBV30; d_gene: TRBD1; j_gene: TRBJ2-7; CDR3aa: CAWSVLRTGGTYEQYF; CDR3nt: TGTGCCTGGAGTGTACTTCGGACAGGGGGTACCTACGAGCAGTACTTC
abundance: .; v_gene: TRBV6-1; d_gene: .; j_gene: TRBJ1-2; CDR3aa: CASSEQGMDGYTF; CDR3nt: TGTGCCAGCAGTGAGCAGGGTATGGATGGCTACACCTTC
abundance: .; v_gene: TRBV11-2; d_gene: TRBD2; j_gene: TRBJ2-5; CDR3aa: CASKQAGEETQYF; CDR3nt: TGTGCCAGCAAACAAGCGGGGGAAGAGACCCAGTACTTC
abundance: .; v_gene: TRBV11-2; d_gene: .; j_gene: TRBJ1-2; CDR3aa: CASSFNIQGYTF; CDR3nt: TGTGCCAGCAGCTTCAACATTCAGGGCTACACCTTC
abundance: .; v_gene: TRBV10-3; d_gene: TRBD1; j_gene: TRBJ2-7; CDR3aa: CAASRSPGTAKDEQYF; CDR3nt: TGTGCCGCCTCCCGATCACCAGGGACAGCTAAGGACGAGCAGTACTTC
abundance: once; v_gene: TRBV19; d_gene: .; j_gene: TRBJ1-1; CDR3aa: CASTPLGVGNTEAFF; CDR3nt: TGTGCCAGTACCCCGTTAGGGGTCGGTAACACTGAAGCTTTCTTT
abundance: .; v_gene: TRBV15; d_gene: TRBD2; j_gene: TRBJ2-1; CDR3aa: CATSRDRWGGRPYNEQFF; CDR3nt: TGTGCCACCAGCAGAGATCGTTGGGGAGGGAGGCCCTACAATGAGCAGTTCTTC
abundance: .; v_gene: TRBV7-9; d_gene: .; j_gene: TRBJ2-6; CDR3aa: CASSPQGMSPGANVLTF; CDR3nt: TGTGCCAGCAGCCCCCAGGGCATGTCACCTGGGGCCAACGTCCTGACTTTC
abundance: .; v_gene: TRBV7-2; d_gene: .; j_gene: TRBJ1-3; CDR3aa: CASSLADLGRSGNTIYF; CDR3nt: TGTGCCAGCAGCTTAGCGGACCTGGGGAGGTCTGGAAACACCATATATTTT
abundance: .; v_gene: TRBV5-1; d_gene: TRBD1; j_gene: TRBJ2-5; CDR3aa: CASRATGGETQYF; CDR3nt: TGCGCCAGCAGGGCCACAGGGGGCGAGACCCAGTACTTC
abundance: .; v_gene: TRBV2; d_gene: TRBD1; j_gene: TRBJ1-1; CDR3aa: CASGLLGQPNTEAFF; CDR3nt: TGTGCCAGCGGTCTACTGGGACAGCCGAACACTGAAGCTTTCTTT
abundance: .; v_gene: TRBV5-1; d_gene: TRBD1; j_gene: TRBJ2-2; CDR3aa: CASSFGQAGTGELFF; CDR3nt: TGCGCCAGCAGCTTCGGACAGGCCGGCACCGGGGAGCTGTTTTTT
abundance: .; v_gene: TRBV28; d_gene: .; j_gene: TRBJ2-1; CDR3aa: CASREPSGAYNEQFF; CDR3nt: TGTGCCAGCAGGGAGCCGTCGGGAGCCTACAATGAGCAGTTCTTC
abundance: once; v_gene: TRBV28; d_gene: .; j_gene: TRBJ1-5; CDR3aa: CASSLAGDQPQHF; CDR3nt: TGTGCCAGCAGTTTGGCCGGGGATCAGCCCCAGCATTTT
abundance: .; v_gene: TRBV7-6; d_gene: TRBD2; j_gene: TRBJ2-3; CDR3aa: CASSFLAGVLTDTQYF; CDR3nt: TGTGCCAGCAGCTTCCTAGCGGGAGTCCTCACAGATACGCAGTATTTT
abundance: once; v_gene: TRBV25-1; d_gene: TRBD1; j_gene: TRBJ1-5; CDR3aa: CASSETGFNQPQHF; CDR3nt: TGTGCCAGCAGTGAGACAGGGTTTAATCAGCCCCAGCATTTT
abundance: few; v_gene: TRBV5-1; d_gene: TRBD1; j_gene: TRBJ2-3; CDR3aa: CASSLEGRGKTDTQYF; CDR3nt: TGCGCCAGCAGCTTGGAAGGCAGGGGGAAGACAGATACGCAGTATTTT
abundance: .; v_gene: TRBV10-3; d_gene: TRBD2; j_gene: TRBJ2-3; CDR3aa: CAISEIVSSGNPGGTQYF; CDR3nt: TGTGCCATCAGTGAGATAGTTTCAAGCGGGAACCCCGGGGGTACGCAGTATTTT
abundance: .; v_gene: TRBV12-3/TRBV12-4; d_gene: .; j_gene: TRBJ1-3; CDR3aa: CASSFGNTIYF; CDR3nt: TGTGCCAGCAGTTTCGGTAACACCATATATTTT
abundance: .; v_gene: TRBV7-2; d_gene: .; j_gene: TRBJ1-5; CDR3aa: CASSRTANQPQHF; CDR3nt: TGTGCCAGCAGCAGGACAGCTAATCAGCCCCAGCATTTT
abundance: .; v_gene: TRBV12-5; d_gene: .; j_gene: TRBJ1-2; CDR3aa: CASGFNDIQRGYTF; CDR3nt: TGTGCTAGTGGTTTCAACGACATTCAGCGGGGCTACACCTTC
abundance: .; v_gene: TRBV11-2; d_gene: TRBD1; j_gene: TRBJ2-2; CDR3aa: CASRPQGNGELFF; CDR3nt: TGTGCCAGCAGACCACAGGGGAACGGGGAGCTGTTTTTT
abundance: once; v_gene: TRBV3-1/TRBV3-2; d_gene: .; j_gene: TRBJ1-2; CDR3aa: CASSQGFGGSLPNYGYTF; CDR3nt: TGTGCCAGCAGCCAAGGCTTTGGAGGCAGCCTTCCTAACTATGGCTACACCTTC
abundance: .; v_gene: TRBV5-1; d_gene: TRBD2; j_gene: TRBJ2-1; CDR3aa: CASSLGGLAVYNEQFF; CDR3nt: TGCGCCAGCAGCTTAGGGGGACTAGCGGTTTACAATGAGCAGTTCTTC
abundance: .; v_gene: TRBV20-1; d_gene: TRBD2; j_gene: TRBJ2-7; CDR3aa: CSASGTSGVSSYEQYF; CDR3nt: TGCAGTGCCAGTGGGACTAGCGGGGTTAGCTCCTACGAGCAGTACTTC
abundance: once; v_gene: TRBV24-1; d_gene: TRBD1; j_gene: TRBJ1-2; CDR3aa: CATSDWGQNYGYTF; CDR3nt: TGTGCCACCAGTGATTGGGGACAGAACTATGGCTACACCTTC
abundance: .; v_gene: TRBV18; d_gene: .; j_gene: TRBJ2-7; CDR3aa: CASSPLRGYEQYF; CDR3nt: TGTGCCAGCTCACCACTTAGAGGGTACGAGCAGTACTTC
abundance: .; v_gene: TRBV4-2; d_gene: .; j_gene: TRBJ1-1; CDR3aa: CASAAEQGNTEAFF; CDR3nt: TGTGCCAGCGCGGCAGAACAGGGAAACACTGAAGCTTTCTTT
abundance: once; v_gene: TRBV2; d_gene: .; j_gene: TRBJ2-3; CDR3aa: CASQFQSTDTQYF; CDR3nt: TGTGCCAGCCAGTTTCAAAGCACAGATACGCAGTATTTT
abundance: .; v_gene: TRBV2; d_gene: TRBD2; j_gene: TRBJ2-1; CDR3aa: CASSRRLAGGVEQFF; CDR3nt: TGTGCCAGCAGTCGGAGACTAGCGGGAGGAGTCGAGCAGTTCTTC
abundance: .; v_gene: TRBV19; d_gene: .; j_gene: TRBJ1-2; CDR3aa: CASSFAGNYGYTF; CDR3nt: TGTGCCAGTAGCTTCGCGGGGAACTATGGCTACACCTTC
abundance: .; v_gene: TRBV21-1; d_gene: .; j_gene: TRBJ2-7; CDR3aa: CASSGNSGLSGSEQYF; CDR3nt: TGTGCCAGCAGCGGCAATTCAGGCCTCTCCGGAAGCGAGCAGTACTTC
abundance: once; v_gene: TRBV28; d_gene: TRBD2; j_gene: TRBJ2-7; CDR3aa: CASSLWGGRVGEQYF; CDR3nt: TGTGCCAGCAGTTTATGGGGCGGGAGGGTCGGCGAGCAGTACTTC
abundance: .; v_gene: TRBV2; d_gene: .; j_gene: TRBJ1-5; CDR3aa: CASSHQLAGQPQHF; CDR3nt: TGTGCCAGCAGTCACCAGTTGGCGGGACAGCCCCAGCATTTT
abundance: .; v_gene: TRBV3-1/TRBV3-2; d_gene: .; j_gene: TRBJ2-6; CDR3aa: CASSLYPGLYGANVLTF; CDR3nt: TGTGCCAGCAGCTTATACCCCGGTCTCTATGGGGCCAACGTCCTGACTTTC
abundance: .; v_gene: TRBV7-3; d_gene: .; j_gene: TRBJ1-6; CDR3aa: CASSLQGRDNSPLHF; CDR3nt: TGTGCCAGCAGCTTACAGGGCAGGGATAATTCACCCCTCCACTTT